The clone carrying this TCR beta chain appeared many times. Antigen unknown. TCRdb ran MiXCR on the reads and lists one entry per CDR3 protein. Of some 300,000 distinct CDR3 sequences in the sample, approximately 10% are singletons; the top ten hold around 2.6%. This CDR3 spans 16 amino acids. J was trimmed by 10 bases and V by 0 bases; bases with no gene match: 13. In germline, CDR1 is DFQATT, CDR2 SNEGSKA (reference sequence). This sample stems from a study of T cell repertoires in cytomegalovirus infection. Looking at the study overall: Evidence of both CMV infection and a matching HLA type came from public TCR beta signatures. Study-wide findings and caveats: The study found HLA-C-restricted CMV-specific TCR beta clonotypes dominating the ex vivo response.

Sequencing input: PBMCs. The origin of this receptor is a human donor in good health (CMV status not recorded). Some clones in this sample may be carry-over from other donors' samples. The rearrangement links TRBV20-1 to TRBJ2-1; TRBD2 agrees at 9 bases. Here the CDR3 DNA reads TGCAGTGCTAGAGATTCTCAGCGGGGGGAATCCGGCGAGCAGTTCTTC. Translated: CSARDSQRGESGEQFF.